This TCR beta chain derives from a study of T cells in Graves' hyperthyroidism and ophthalmopathy. Overall study: Peripheral blood draws took place at initial diagnosis, ahead of any treatment.

Amplification yielded TCR beta CDR3 regions, with RNA transcripts as the source. The HTBI set primed first-round TCR CDR3 RT-PCR. TCRdb used MiXCR to reprocess the multiplex PCR reads, holding one entry per CDR3 protein. Altogether 550,000 to 800,000 distinct CDR3 sequences are present, around 17% being singletons, with the ten largest covering approximately 8%. Germline V gene lookup returns CDR1 MNHEY and CDR2 SVGEGT. The CDR3 contains 15 residues. J gave up 6 bases and V 5 bases, and 11 bases lay outside the gene matches. Broader study findings: Clonotypes that were expanded in thyroid above 0.001 mostly appeared in blood too.

In this sample, this clonotype turned up a few times. What it recognizes is unknown. The sequenced sample was blood. The chain combines TRBV6-2 or TRBV6-3 with TRBJ2-5; 8 bases map to TRBD1. This clonotype originated in a man in his late teens or twenties with Graves' hyperthyroidism. DNA for the CDR3: TGTGCCAGCAGTCGCCCCCTCGACAGGGGAAAGACCCAGTACTTC. Protein sequence: CASSRPLDRGKTQYF.